This TCR beta chain emerged from a study of cytomegalovirus exposure and HLA in healthy donors. Notes on the study in general: Confirmation was obtained in vitro that a few CMV-associated chains are specific for CMV antigens. It was around 160 TCR beta chains that were listed as cytomegalovirus-associated. One later analysis, an examination of the 100 to 150 validation repertoires, found that first-cohort TCR clusters tended to co-occur in them.

To note about this clone: Its antigen is unknown.

Germline V CDR1 and CDR2: MGHRA, YSYEKL. This CDR3 has 17 residues. V lost 2 bases and J 0 bases, leaving 13 bases between the germline ends. Sequenced by immunoSEQ multiplex PCR; TCRdb stores in-frame clones only, minus some. The sample includes about 220,000 clones, approximately 88% of them seen just once. The donors formed part of the roughly 120-subject validation cohort, distinct from the roughly 640-subject first cohort. The chain employs TRBV4-1 and TRBJ1-4; no definite D call. The source material was PBMCs. The clonotype originates from a woman under 40 in good health and CMV-seropositive. The CDR3 DNA reads as TGCGCCAGCAGCCAAACGGGAAATGCAGCAACTAATGAAAAACTGTTTTTT. This encodes CASSQTGNAATNEKLFF.